These 8 T cell receptor beta chains came from one sample sequenced in a study of T cell changes during pregnancy in multiple sclerosis (dated by TCRdb to the late 2010s). The library relied on the immunoSEQ multiplex PCR assay. Entries here come from immuneACCESS through TCRdb and include only in-frame sequences with V and J called. Some clones fail to appear in such tables; in the studies checked, an unresolved V gene covers under half of the shortfall, and the cause of the remainder is unknown. This sample lists around 31,000 clones; 90% were detected once. The top ten hold over 0.5% of the sample. Sequencing was performed on CD4+ T cells from peripheral blood mononuclear cells, taken in the third trimester of pregnancy. These receptors were obtained from a female donor in good health, enrolled as a control in a pregnancy study.

This chain links TRBV7-9 with TRBJ2-7; possible D gene TRBD2, 5 bases. In germline, CDR1 is SEHNR, CDR2 FQNEAQ (reference sequence). The CDR3 runs to 14 residues. Between the trimmed V and J ends, which lost 9 bases and 5 bases, there was a span of 20 bases. CDR3 sequence (DNA): TGTGCCAGTTCAATAGCGAGAAGTCAGGACGAGCAGTACTTC. Translating it yields CASSIARSQDEQYF.

The genes are TRBV9 and TRBJ2-5, with 7 bases fitting TRBD1. Germline loops: CDR1 SGDLS, CDR2 YYNGEE. J gave up 4 bases and V 4 bases, and 7 bases lay outside the gene matches. The CDR3 is made up of 14 amino acids. The CDR3 DNA is TGTGCCAGCAGCCCCGGACAGGACCGAGAGACCCAGTACTTC. This translates into CASSPGQDRETQYF.

This clone has a single count. The gene calls are TRBV4-3 and TRBJ1-4; D uncertain. The CDR3 has 16 amino acids. Germline V lookup: CDR1 LGHNA, CDR2 YSLEER. V shed 4 bases and J shed 4 bases, with 16 bases lying between them. The DNA for the CDR3 is TGCGCCAGCAGCCTAAACGGACGGGGTAGTAATGAAAAACTGTTTTTT. Translating gives CASSLNGRGSNEKLFF.

J is TRBJ2-5 and V is TRBV30; no clear D. Trimming cost V 2 bases and J 4 bases, with 14 bases left between them. The germline gives CDR1 GTSNPN, CDR2 SVGIG (reference sequence). The CDR3 consists of 14 residues. The CDR3 sequence: CAWSQFKALETQYF. CDR3 DNA sequence: TGTGCCTGGAGTCAATTCAAAGCCTTAGAGACCCAGTACTTC. The whole variable domain, filled in from reference TRBV30 and TRBJ2-5, reads SQTIHQWPATLVQPVGSPLSLECTVEGTSNPNLYWYRQAAGRGLQLLFYSVGIGQISSEVPQNLSASRPQDRQFILSSKKLLLSDSGFYLCAWSQFKALETQYFGPGTRLLVL.

The rearrangement uses TRBV19 and TRBJ1-5, with unresolved D. Germline V gene sequence: CDR1 LNHDA, CDR2 SQIVND (reference sequence). The CDR3 is 13 residues long. Trimming took 5 bases from V and 4 from J, leaving 9 bases between them. The CDR3 spells CASSPSYNQPQHF. The CDR3 bases are TGTGCCAGTAGTCCGTCTTATAATCAGCCCCAGCATTTT.

This sequence joins TRBV11-3 and TRBJ2-1; D may be TRBD2 (7 bases). The CDR3 runs 17 residues. Germline lookup yields CDR1 SGHNT and CDR2 YENEEA. V lost 0 bases to trimming and J lost 4 bases, with 16 bases between them. The CDR3 is CASSLDLGGLNYNEQFF. The CDR3 DNA reads as TGTGCCAGCAGCTTAGATTTAGGGGGACTAAATTACAATGAGCAGTTCTTC.

V is TRBV7-9 and J is TRBJ2-3; 10 nucleotides match TRBD2. The V and J ends lost 5 bases and 4 bases, in that order; junction bases with no gene match: 6. The V gene's germline CDR1 is SEHNR and CDR2 FQNEAQ (reference sequence). This CDR3 contains 15 residues. The CDR3 loop reads CASSHGLAESDTQYF. The DNA for the CDR3 is TGTGCCAGCAGCCATGGACTAGCGGAGTCAGATACGCAGTATTTT.

V is TRBV6-5 and J is TRBJ1-1; 7 positions match TRBD1. The CDR3 totals 14 residues. V gave up 5 bases and J gave up 7 bases; unmatched junction bases: 10. Germline V CDR1 and CDR2: MNHEY, SVGAGI. This CDR3 reads CASSPEGASFEAFF. The CDR3 DNA follows: TGTGCCAGCAGTCCTGAGGGGGCCTCGTTTGAAGCTTTCTTT.